This T cell receptor beta chain appears in the sequencing data of a study of blood T cells in healthy people across ages. Whole-study results and caveats: Reliance upon unsorted PBMCs precluded definitive naive versus antigen-experienced comparison.

With regard to this clonotype: Its matching antigen is unknown.

The CDR3 has 14 amino acids. Trimming shortened V by 5 bases and J by 6 bases, and 17 bases separated the two germline ends. Per germline, CDR1 SGHRS and CDR2 YFSETQ. Alongside a J-beta primer mix, a sample-barcoded 5' primer served in a second PCR lasting about 6 to 12 cycles. Each cDNA molecule, via a template-switch adaptor with 12 random nucleotides, was tagged. Via MiXCR, TCRdb re-called the 5' RACE reads, giving one row per CDR3 protein. The table records 500,000 to 700,000 distinct CDR3 sequences, 25% to 35% of them present only once. This sequence originates from a woman aged 80 or over in good health. Sequencing was performed on blood. The genes are TRBV5-1 and TRBJ1-1; D remains unclear. The DNA for the CDR3 is TGCGCCAGCAGGGATACAGCGGGGTTGGCTGAAGCTTTCTTT. As protein: CASRDTAGLAEAFF.